The 4 T cell receptor beta chains given below trace back to one sample, sequenced in a study of T-cell reconstitution after alpha-beta-depleted transplantation in children. Preparation of the TCRbeta library used unique molecular identifiers. TCRdb reprocessed the PCR reads with MiXCR, giving one entry per CDR3 protein. The table records 550,000 to 800,000 distinct CDR3 sequences, around 13% of them present only once. This material consisted of PBMCs, taken before TCRalphabeta/CD19-depleted stem cell transplant. These receptors all come from a girl aged 2 to 9 with congenital amegakaryocytic thrombocytopenia, due to receive a stem cell transplant.

In its sample, this clonotype was seen a few times. The V call is TRBV5-1, the J call TRBJ2-5; tentatively, D is TRBD2 (6 bases). This CDR3 spans 14 amino acids. In germline, CDR1 is SGHRS, CDR2 YFSETQ. V lost 4 bases, J lost 2 bases, and 12 bases lay in between. The CDR3 sequence: CASSLLAMQETQYF. As DNA, the CDR3 is TGCGCCAGCAGCCTTCTAGCGATGCAAGAGACCCAGTACTTC.

V usage is TRBV14 and J usage is TRBJ2-5; D gene uncertain. The V and J ends lost 2 bases and 2 bases respectively, with 9 bases between them. The CDR3 has 14 residues. Germline CDR1 and CDR2: SGHDN and FVKESK. Here the CDR3 DNA reads TGTGCCAGCAGCCAATATTCTTTTCAAGAGACCCAGTACTTC. This sequence encodes CASSQYSFQETQYF.

This clonotype was recorded at least ten times. The chain uses TRBV20-1 and TRBJ1-2; D is uncertain. This CDR3 comprises 14 residues. Germline CDR1 and CDR2: DFQATT and SNEGSKA (reference sequence). Trimming took 7 bases from V and 6 from J, leaving 21 bases between them. CDR3 sequence: CSGDRAGEKHGYTF. CDR3 bases: TGCAGTGGTGATCGTGCGGGAGAGAAGCATGGCTACACCTTC.

There are many counts of this clonotype. This chain uses TRBV7-8 with TRBJ1-6; no reliable D call. The germline V gene has CDR1 SGHVS and CDR2 FQNEAQ. Between the trimmed V and J ends, which lost 3 bases and 6 bases, there was a span of 3 bases. The CDR3 covers 12 residues. The CDR3: CASSLFNSPLHF. CDR3 coding DNA: TGTGCCAGCAGCTTGTTTAATTCACCCCTCCACTTT.